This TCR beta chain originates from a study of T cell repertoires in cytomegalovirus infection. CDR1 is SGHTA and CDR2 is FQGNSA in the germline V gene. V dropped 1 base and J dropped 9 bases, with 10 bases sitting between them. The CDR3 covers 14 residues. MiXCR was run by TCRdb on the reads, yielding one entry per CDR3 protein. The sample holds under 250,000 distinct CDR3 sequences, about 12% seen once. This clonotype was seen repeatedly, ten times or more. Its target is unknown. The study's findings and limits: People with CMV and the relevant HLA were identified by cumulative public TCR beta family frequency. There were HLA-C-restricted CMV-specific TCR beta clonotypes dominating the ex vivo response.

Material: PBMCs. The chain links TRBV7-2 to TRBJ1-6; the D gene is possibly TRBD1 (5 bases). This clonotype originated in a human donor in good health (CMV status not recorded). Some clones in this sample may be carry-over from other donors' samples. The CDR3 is CASSLDGTPSPLHF. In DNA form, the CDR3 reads TGTGCCAGCAGCTTAGACGGGACTCCTTCACCCCTCCACTTT.